This T cell receptor (beta chain) comes out of a study of OX40 agonist ivuxolimab in advanced cancers. Study at large: Ivuxolimab doses were 0.01, 0.1, 0.3, 1.5, 3 or 10 mg/kg every 2 weeks. Prior anti-PD-1, anti-PD-L1 or anti-CTLA-4 therapy was allowed; around 40% had some.

The CDR3 spans 16 residues. V gave up 8 bases and J gave up 0 bases, with 17 bases separating them. Germline CDR1 reads MDHEN; CDR2 reads SYDVKM. TCRdb's table, derived via immunoSEQ multiplex PCR, lists solely in-frame clones and lacks some. The table lists about 78,000 clones, around 91% of them singletons. The source of this sequence is an adult with an advanced solid tumor such as melanoma, head and neck, liver or kidney cancer. Here the sequenced sample was CD4+ or CD8+ T cells sorted from blood, taken in a trial of the OX40 agonist ivuxolimab. This chain joins TRBV28 and TRBJ1-3; D is perhaps TRBD1 (5 bases). As DNA, the CDR3 is TGTGCCAGCCTCCGGGGGGGAAAAAGCTCTGGAAACACCATATATTTT. It codes for CASLRGGKSSGNTIYF.